This paragraph covers one T cell receptor beta chain sequence. Its matching antigen is unknown. This sample was included in a study of beta chain features in type 1 diabetes. In the study overall: Sorted cells examined across all samples numbered some 98 million. Study-wide points: Fewer junction insertions and more nucleotide deletions appeared in type 1 diabetes patients. All four CD4+ subsets from Type 1 diabetes patients carried moderately but significantly shorter TCRB CDR3s.

Expressed TCRB transcripts were sequenced because the entire RNA isolate underwent reverse transcription. The data were produced by immunoSEQ multiplex PCR, yet TCRdb's version contains in-frame clones alone and is incomplete. The table records approximately 470,000 clones, about 29% of them present only once. All sorted populations exceeded 95% purity. The receptor's source is a man aged 18 to 30 in good health. Sequenced sample: naive CD4+ T cells from blood.

CDR3 DNA: TGTGCCTGGAGTGAAGGACTAGCGGGAGGGGTTACAGATACGCAGTATTTT. Protein sequence: CAWSEGLAGGVTDTQYF. This chain joins TRBV30 and TRBJ2-3, with 15 positions matching TRBD2. The germline V gene has CDR1 GTSNPN and CDR2 SVGIG (reference sequence). The CDR3 totals 17 residues. Losses at the gene ends were 1 base for V and 3 bases for J; bases not matched to a gene: 5.